These T cell receptor beta chains were read from a single sample in a study of CD8 T cells in ankylosing spondylitis. TCRdb analysed the 5' RACE reads with MiXCR anew, one entry per CDR3 protein. The profile shows around 450,000 distinct CDR3 sequences, around 26% of them singletons. Material for sequencing was blood, either unsorted or a sorted T cell fraction (not recorded which). The receptors originated from a male donor with ankylosing spondylitis. Each CDR3 is given with its conserved first and last residue. A D gene is named only where the DNA matches it firmly. Rows give clone size only sometimes, using once, few, many, or a class for an expanded clone.

V gene	clone size	J gene	D gene	CDR3 protein	CDR3 DNA
TRBV14	.	TRBJ1-4	.	CASSLPGSLKATNEKLFF	TGTGCCAGCAGCCTCCCGGGATCCCTCAAAGCAACTAATGAAAAACTGTTTTTT
TRBV20-1	.	TRBJ2-4	.	CSASVESIQYF	TGCAGTGCCTCTGTAGAGAGCATTCAGTACTTC
TRBV12-3/TRBV12-4	many	TRBJ2-5	.	CASSFEETQYF	TGTGCCAGCAGTTTCGAAGAGACCCAGTACTTC
TRBV24-1	many	TRBJ1-6	.	CALGSGGHNSPLHF	TGTGCCCTCGGCTCGGGGGGCCATAATTCACCCCTCCACTTT
TRBV20-1	.	TRBJ1-1	TRBD1	CSARGGTGYPETEAFF	TGCAGTGCTAGAGGAGGGACAGGGTATCCGGAAACTGAAGCTTTCTTT
TRBV3-1	few	TRBJ2-3	.	CASSQVEGDSTDTQYF	TGTGCCAGCAGCCAAGTAGAGGGAGATAGCACAGATACGCAGTATTTT
TRBV25-1	few	TRBJ1-6	TRBD1	CASSESRGINNSPLHF	TGTGCCAGCAGTGAAAGCAGGGGGATTAATAATTCACCCCTCCACTTT
TRBV7-2	few	TRBJ2-1	.	CASSSAGPYNEQFF	TGTGCCAGCAGCTCAGCGGGCCCCTACAATGAGCAGTTCTTC
TRBV3-1	.	TRBJ2-2	TRBD2	CASSLSASGKTGELFF	TGTGCCAGCAGCCTCTCGGCTAGCGGGAAAACCGGGGAGCTGTTTTTT
TRBV3-1	few	TRBJ1-2	.	CASSQSGYGYTF	TGTGCCAGCAGCCAATCAGGATATGGCTACACCTTC
TRBV7-2	.	TRBJ2-3	TRBD2	CASSVRGSGSADTQYF	TGTGCCAGCAGCGTTCGGGGTAGCGGGAGTGCAGATACGCAGTATTTT
TRBV6-5	.	TRBJ2-7	.	CASSYGGALGEQYF	TGTGCCAGCAGTTACGGGGGGGCACTGGGAGAGCAGTACTTC
TRBV10-2	few	TRBJ2-3	TRBD2	CASRPTSEVVDTQYF	TGCGCCAGCAGACCGACTAGCGAAGTAGTAGATACGCAGTATTTT
TRBV29-1	.	TRBJ1-2	.	CSVGWDGYTF	TGCAGCGTTGGTTGGGATGGCTACACCTTC
TRBV21-1	once	TRBJ1-1	.	CASSKGFRQRMSNTEAFF	TGTGCCAGCAGCAAAGGATTTAGACAGAGGATGTCGAACACTGAAGCTTTCTTT
TRBV9	.	TRBJ1-2	.	CASSVEMAGYGYTF	TGTGCCAGCAGCGTAGAGATGGCAGGCTATGGCTACACCTTC
TRBV20-1	.	TRBJ1-1	.	CSARGPGATTEAFF	TGCAGTGCTAGAGGTCCGGGGGCGACCACTGAAGCTTTCTTT
TRBV11-3	.	TRBJ1-4	.	CASSLEADGTNEKLFF	TGTGCCAGCAGCTTAGAGGCGGACGGGACCAATGAAAAACTGTTTTTT
TRBV9	.	TRBJ1-1	TRBD1	CASSNGQGETEAFF	TGTGCCAGCAGCAACGGACAGGGAGAGACTGAAGCTTTCTTT
TRBV29-1	.	TRBJ2-1	TRBD2	CSSRLAGGNSYNEQFF	TGCAGCTCCCGACTAGCGGGAGGCAACTCCTACAATGAGCAGTTCTTC
TRBV4-2	few	TRBJ2-3	.	CASSLLGGYTQYF	TGTGCCAGCAGCCTCCTCGGCGGATATACGCAGTATTTT
TRBV6-1	many	TRBJ2-1	TRBD1	CASRGQPSYNEQFF	TGTGCCAGCAGGGGACAGCCCTCCTACAATGAGCAGTTCTTC
TRBV5-5	few	TRBJ2-1	.	CASSGRTSIYNEQFF	TGTGCCAGCAGCGGCCGCACTAGTATCTACAATGAGCAGTTCTTC
TRBV20-1	few	TRBJ2-7	TRBD2	CSARDRTSPIGLYF	TGCAGTGCTAGAGACCGGACTAGTCCCATCGGCTTGTACTTC
TRBV12-3/TRBV12-4	.	TRBJ2-1	.	CASGGGVYNEQFF	TGTGCCAGCGGAGGGGGAGTTTACAATGAGCAGTTCTTC
TRBV21-1	few	TRBJ2-1	.	CASIAGLANNEQFF	TGTGCCAGCATCGCGGGACTAGCGAACAATGAGCAGTTCTTC
TRBV7-6	few	TRBJ2-5	.	CASSRTYQETQYF	TGTGCCAGCAGCAGGACATACCAAGAGACCCAGTACTTC
TRBV5-6	.	TRBJ2-2	TRBD1	CASSLEGGRGTGELFF	TGTGCCAGCAGCTTGGAAGGGGGCAGGGGCACCGGGGAGCTGTTTTTT
TRBV11-1	.	TRBJ2-7	TRBD2	CASSPGAGEYF	TGTGCCAGCAGCCCTGGGGCGGGAGAGTACTTC
TRBV5-1	.	TRBJ2-3	TRBD2	CASSLISGRATDTQYF	TGCGCCAGCAGCTTAATTAGCGGGAGGGCCACAGATACGCAGTATTTT
TRBV20-1	.	TRBJ2-1	TRBD2	CSARSGRSNEQFF	TGCAGTGCTCGAAGCGGGAGAAGCAATGAGCAGTTCTTC
TRBV3-1	.	TRBJ1-1	.	CASSRPLVDSEAFF	TGTGCCAGCAGCCGCCCCCTTGTAGACAGTGAAGCTTTCTTT